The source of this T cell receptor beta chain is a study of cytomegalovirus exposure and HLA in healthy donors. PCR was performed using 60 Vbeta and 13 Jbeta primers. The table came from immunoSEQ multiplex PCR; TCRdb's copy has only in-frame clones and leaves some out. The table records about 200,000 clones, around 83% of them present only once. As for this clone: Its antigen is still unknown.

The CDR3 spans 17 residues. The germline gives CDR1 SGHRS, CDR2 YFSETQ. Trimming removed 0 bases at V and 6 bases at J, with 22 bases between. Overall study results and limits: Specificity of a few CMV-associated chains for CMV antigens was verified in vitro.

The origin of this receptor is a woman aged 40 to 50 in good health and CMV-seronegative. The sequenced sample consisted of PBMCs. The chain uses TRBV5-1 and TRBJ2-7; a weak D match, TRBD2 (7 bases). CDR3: CASSLVLAEGGPLEQYF. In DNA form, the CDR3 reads TGCGCCAGCAGCTTGGTGCTAGCGGAGGGGGGTCCCCTCGAGCAGTACTTC.